Listed below are T cell receptor beta chains from one sample, sequenced in a study of blood T cell repertoires in COVID-19. Repertoires were generated with immunoSEQ multiplex PCR, while TCRdb's copy carries only in-frame clones and drops some. The table records 200,000 to 250,000 clones, approximately 90% of them present only once. The sequencing input was PBMCs or T cells enriched from blood (not recorded which). The receptors come from a woman aged 30 to 39 who had recovered from COVID-19. CDR3s include the opening cysteine and the closing phenylalanine or tryptophan. A D gene is named only where the DNA matches it firmly. Rows give clone size only sometimes, using once, few, many, or a class for an expanded clone.

v_call: TRBV12-3/TRBV12-4
d_call: .
j_call: TRBJ1-5
clone_size: .
cdr3_aa: CASSLGLPRAQHF
cdr3_nt: TGTGCCAGCAGTTTAGGACTACCACGGGCCCAGCATTTT

v_call: TRBV4-1
d_call: TRBD1
j_call: TRBJ1-2
clone_size: .
cdr3_aa: CASSQAGDRGGYTF
cdr3_nt: TGCGCCAGCAGCCAAGCGGGCGACAGGGGGGGCTACACCTTC

v_call: TRBV5-8
d_call: TRBD1
j_call: TRBJ2-2
clone_size: .
cdr3_aa: CASSRDRGPGELFF
cdr3_nt: TGTGCCAGCAGCCGGGACAGGGGGCCCGGGGAGCTGTTTTTT

v_call: TRBV19
d_call: .
j_call: TRBJ2-5
clone_size: .
cdr3_aa: CASSGVSQETQYF
cdr3_nt: TGTGCCAGTAGTGGTGTCAGCCAAGAGACCCAGTACTTC

v_call: TRBV21-1
d_call: .
j_call: TRBJ2-2
clone_size: .
cdr3_aa: CASSLNARGGRLYTGELFF
cdr3_nt: TGTGCCAGCAGCCTAAACGCTCGCGGGGGGCGGCTTTACACCGGGGAGCTGTTTTTT

v_call: TRBV7-2
d_call: .
j_call: TRBJ2-3
clone_size: .
cdr3_aa: CASSLAAVSQDTQYF
cdr3_nt: TGTGCCAGCAGCTTAGCGGCGGTGTCGCAGGATACGCAGTATTTT

v_call: TRBV4-1
d_call: TRBD1
j_call: TRBJ1-5
clone_size: .
cdr3_aa: CASSSRDRWNQPQHF
cdr3_nt: TGCGCCAGCAGCAGCCGGGACAGATGGAATCAGCCCCAGCATTTT

v_call: TRBV4-3
d_call: .
j_call: TRBJ1-2
clone_size: .
cdr3_aa: CASSQDLGQGRGYTF
cdr3_nt: TGCGCCAGCAGCCAAGATCTTGGGCAGGGTCGGGGCTACACCTTC

v_call: TRBV19
d_call: .
j_call: TRBJ1-3
clone_size: once
cdr3_aa: CASTYSGISGNTIYF
cdr3_nt: TGTGCCAGTACTTACTCAGGGATCTCTGGAAACACCATATATTTT

v_call: TRBV29-1
d_call: TRBD1
j_call: TRBJ1-1
clone_size: .
cdr3_aa: CSVESWGQGGTEAFF
cdr3_nt: TGCAGCGTTGAATCATGGGGACAGGGCGGGACTGAAGCTTTCTTT

v_call: TRBV4-3
d_call: .
j_call: TRBJ1-1
clone_size: .
cdr3_aa: CASSQDRDIDEAFF
cdr3_nt: TGCGCCAGCAGCCAAGACCGGGACATCGATGAAGCTTTCTTT

v_call: TRBV14
d_call: .
j_call: TRBJ1-1
clone_size: .
cdr3_aa: CASSQIRGTEAFF
cdr3_nt: TGTGCCAGCAGCCAAATCAGGGGAACTGAAGCTTTCTTT

v_call: TRBV12-5
d_call: .
j_call: TRBJ2-3
clone_size: .
cdr3_aa: CASGGEAADTQYF
cdr3_nt: TGTGCTAGTGGGGGAGAGGCGGCAGATACGCAGTATTTT

v_call: TRBV6-2/TRBV6-3
d_call: .
j_call: TRBJ1-5
clone_size: few
cdr3_aa: CASSPPRVGQPQHF
cdr3_nt: TGTGCCAGCAGTCCCCCCAGGGTGGGTCAGCCCCAGCATTTT

v_call: TRBV4-3
d_call: .
j_call: TRBJ1-5
clone_size: .
cdr3_aa: CASSQDLASGLNQPQHF
cdr3_nt: TGCGCCAGCAGCCAAGACTTGGCCTCGGGTCTAAATCAGCCCCAGCATTTT

v_call: TRBV7-2
d_call: .
j_call: TRBJ2-1
clone_size: .
cdr3_aa: CASRGGVSYNEQFF
cdr3_nt: TGTGCCAGCAGGGGCGGGGTGTCCTACAATGAGCAGTTCTTC

v_call: TRBV7-8
d_call: .
j_call: TRBJ1-4
clone_size: .
cdr3_aa: CASSPGLGKLFF
cdr3_nt: TGTGCCAGCAGCCCAGGGCTCGGAAAACTGTTTTTT

v_call: TRBV12-3/TRBV12-4
d_call: .
j_call: TRBJ1-2
clone_size: .
cdr3_aa: CASSSGAGYTF
cdr3_nt: TGTGCCAGCAGTTCCGGAGCCGGCTACACCTTC

v_call: TRBV25-1
d_call: .
j_call: TRBJ1-1
clone_size: .
cdr3_aa: CASSERSNTEAFF
cdr3_nt: TGTGCCAGCAGTGAACGGAGTAACACTGAAGCTTTCTTT

v_call: TRBV6-5
d_call: .
j_call: TRBJ1-1
clone_size: .
cdr3_aa: CASSPDIMNTEAFF
cdr3_nt: TGTGCCAGCAGTCCGGACATTATGAACACTGAAGCTTTCTTT

v_call: TRBV2
d_call: .
j_call: TRBJ2-6
clone_size: .
cdr3_aa: CASSVGVAGANVLTF
cdr3_nt: TGTGCCAGCAGTGTGGGAGTAGCTGGGGCCAACGTCCTGACTTTC

v_call: TRBV7-3
d_call: TRBD2
j_call: TRBJ2-1
clone_size: .
cdr3_aa: CASSLSGGAYNEQFF
cdr3_nt: TGTGCCAGCAGCCTTAGCGGGGGGGCTTACAATGAGCAGTTCTTC

v_call: TRBV6-5
d_call: .
j_call: TRBJ2-1
clone_size: .
cdr3_aa: CASSYRASSDEQFF
cdr3_nt: TGTGCCAGCAGTTACCGCGCCTCAAGCGATGAGCAGTTCTTC

v_call: TRBV29-1
d_call: .
j_call: TRBJ2-6
clone_size: .
cdr3_aa: CSVGQASGANVLTF
cdr3_nt: TGCAGCGTTGGACAGGCCTCTGGGGCCAACGTCCTGACTTTC

v_call: TRBV3-1/TRBV3-2
d_call: .
j_call: TRBJ2-7
clone_size: .
cdr3_aa: CASSQESAVASATYEQYF
cdr3_nt: TGTGCCAGCAGCCAAGAATCGGCGGTGGCTAGCGCAACCTACGAGCAGTACTTC

v_call: TRBV3-1/TRBV3-2
d_call: TRBD2
j_call: TRBJ2-1
clone_size: .
cdr3_aa: CASSQAPLAGGLNEQFF
cdr3_nt: TGTGCCAGCAGCCAAGCCCCTTTAGCGGGGGGGCTCAATGAGCAGTTCTTC

v_call: TRBV2
d_call: .
j_call: TRBJ1-3
clone_size: once
cdr3_aa: CASSVSISGNTIYF
cdr3_nt: TGTGCCAGCAGTGTTTCAATCTCTGGAAACACCATATATTTT

v_call: TRBV9
d_call: .
j_call: TRBJ1-2
clone_size: few
cdr3_aa: CASSVDRGSYGYTF
cdr3_nt: TGTGCCAGCAGCGTAGACCGGGGGAGCTATGGCTACACCTTC

v_call: TRBV13
d_call: TRBD2
j_call: TRBJ2-1
clone_size: .
cdr3_aa: CASSLRTSGAPNNEQFF
cdr3_nt: TGTGCCAGCAGCTTGAGGACTAGCGGGGCCCCCAACAATGAGCAGTTCTTC

v_call: TRBV7-6
d_call: .
j_call: TRBJ1-2
clone_size: .
cdr3_aa: CASSSYPRGSGKFGYTF
cdr3_nt: TGTGCCAGCAGCTCCTACCCCCGAGGGTCCGGGAAATTTGGCTACACCTTC

v_call: TRBV19
d_call: .
j_call: TRBJ1-4
clone_size: .
cdr3_aa: CASSIGAATNEKLFF
cdr3_nt: TGTGCCAGTAGTATAGGAGCTGCAACTAATGAAAAACTGTTTTTT

v_call: TRBV4-1
d_call: TRBD1
j_call: TRBJ1-2
clone_size: once
cdr3_aa: CASSQDRGRSGYTF
cdr3_nt: TGCGCCAGCAGCCAAGACAGGGGGCGGAGTGGCTACACCTTC

v_call: TRBV6-2/TRBV6-3
d_call: .
j_call: TRBJ1-1
clone_size: once
cdr3_aa: CASSYRVMDTEAFF
cdr3_nt: TGTGCCAGCAGTTACCGGGTCATGGACACTGAAGCTTTCTTT

v_call: TRBV4-2
d_call: .
j_call: TRBJ2-1
clone_size: few
cdr3_aa: CASSQSWRGTYNEQFF
cdr3_nt: TGTGCCAGCAGCCAATCTTGGCGGGGTACCTACAATGAGCAGTTCTTC

v_call: TRBV7-3
d_call: TRBD1
j_call: TRBJ1-2
clone_size: .
cdr3_aa: CASSKSGQGSSSDGYTF
cdr3_nt: TGTGCCAGCAGCAAAAGCGGACAGGGAAGTTCGTCGGATGGCTACACCTTC

v_call: TRBV4-3
d_call: .
j_call: TRBJ1-3
clone_size: .
cdr3_aa: CASSQDTGFRTSGNTIYF
cdr3_nt: TGCGCCAGCAGCCAAGATACGGGGTTTAGAACTTCTGGAAACACCATATATTTT

v_call: TRBV15
d_call: .
j_call: TRBJ1-2
clone_size: .
cdr3_aa: CATSREGDTGYGYTF
cdr3_nt: TGTGCCACCAGCAGAGAGGGGGATACAGGGTATGGCTACACCTTC

v_call: TRBV3-1/TRBV3-2
d_call: .
j_call: TRBJ1-1
clone_size: few
cdr3_aa: CASSQTAQLTEAFF
cdr3_nt: TGTGCCAGCAGCCAAACTGCACAGCTCACTGAAGCTTTCTTT

v_call: TRBV29-1
d_call: .
j_call: TRBJ2-7
clone_size: .
cdr3_aa: CSVGRTGSYEQYF
cdr3_nt: TGCAGCGTTGGTCGAACAGGGTCCTACGAGCAGTACTTC

v_call: TRBV28
d_call: .
j_call: TRBJ1-2
clone_size: .
cdr3_aa: CASSSLGVWLTNYGYTF
cdr3_nt: TGTGCCAGCAGCTCTTTGGGAGTTTGGCTGACTAACTATGGCTACACCTTC

v_call: TRBV6-5
d_call: TRBD1
j_call: TRBJ1-2
clone_size: .
cdr3_aa: CASSYRQGASYTF
cdr3_nt: TGTGCCAGCAGTTATCGACAGGGGGCCAGCTACACCTTC

v_call: TRBV12-3/TRBV12-4
d_call: TRBD1
j_call: TRBJ2-2
clone_size: .
cdr3_aa: CASSFTGAGELFF
cdr3_nt: TGTGCCAGCAGCTTTACAGGGGCCGGGGAGCTGTTTTTT

v_call: TRBV5-5
d_call: TRBD1
j_call: TRBJ2-7
clone_size: .
cdr3_aa: CASSSGGQVSYEQYF
cdr3_nt: TGTGCCAGCAGCTCCGGAGGACAGGTATCCTACGAGCAGTACTTC

v_call: TRBV7-9
d_call: TRBD1
j_call: TRBJ1-5
clone_size: .
cdr3_aa: CASSLSFGQGLDRNQPQHF
cdr3_nt: TGTGCCAGCAGCTTATCATTTGGACAGGGATTAGACCGCAATCAGCCCCAGCATTTT

v_call: TRBV6-5
d_call: .
j_call: TRBJ2-5
clone_size: few
cdr3_aa: CASRLWDGRGETQYF
cdr3_nt: TGTGCCAGCAGGCTATGGGACGGGAGAGGAGAGACCCAGTACTTC

v_call: TRBV27
d_call: TRBD1
j_call: TRBJ2-2
clone_size: .
cdr3_aa: CASSLGGTGDTGELFF
cdr3_nt: TGTGCCAGCAGTTTAGGCGGGACAGGGGATACCGGGGAGCTGTTTTTT